A single sample gave rise to the 20 T cell receptor beta chains below, sequenced in a study of patients and donors after allogeneic stem cell transplantation. TCRdb used MiXCR to reprocess the RT-PCR reads, holding one entry per CDR3 protein. The sample lists 410,000 or so distinct CDR3 sequences, 16% occurring once. Sample: blood, either unsorted or a sorted T cell fraction (not recorded which). These receptors were obtained from a human donor who was either an allogeneic HSCT recipient or a stem cell or donor lymphocyte infusion donor (not recorded which). It is not recorded whose cells these are; they may come from a transplant donor.

This clonotype was observed many times. The chain recombines TRBV5-1 with TRBJ2-1, with TRBD2 as a possible D gene (6 bases). Looked up from germline, CDR1 is SGHRS and CDR2 is YFSETQ. The length of the CDR3 is 14 residues. With 4 bases removed from V and 0 bases from J, the gap between germline ends came to 8 bases. The CDR3 DNA reads TGCGCCAGCAGCCGGGAGTCCTCCTACAATGAGCAGTTCTTC. It encodes CASSRESSYNEQFF.

In its sample, this clonotype was seen a few times. The V call is TRBV14, the J call TRBJ1-3; no reliable D call. There are 13 residues in the CDR3. Germline V gene lookup returns CDR1 SGHDN and CDR2 FVKESK. Trimming pared 10 bases from V and 0 bases from J, leaving 10 bases between. The DNA of the CDR3 is TGTGCCATCACAGTGAGCTCTGGAAACACCATATATTTT. Protein product: CAITVSSGNTIYF.

This chain connects TRBV19 to TRBJ2-7; tentatively, D is TRBD1 (5 bases). CDR1 LNHDA and CDR2 SQIVND come from the germline V gene (reference sequence). The CDR3 length is 13 residues. Trimming cost V 4 bases and J 3 bases, with 10 bases left between them. The CDR3 DNA sequence: TGTGCCAGTAGTACCAGGGAACGCTACGAGCAGTACTTC. Protein: CASSTRERYEQYF.

The chain uses TRBV5-1 and TRBJ2-7; 9 nucleotides agree with TRBD2. J lost 6 bases, V lost 2 bases, and 9 bases had no gene match. Germline V gene data show CDR1 as SGHRS and CDR2 as YFSETQ. The CDR3 is made up of 15 amino acids. DNA for the CDR3: TGCGCCAGCAGCTTATCCGCTAGCGGGACCAGCGAGCAGTACTTC. Translating gives CASSLSASGTSEQYF.

This clonotype was counted ten times or more. This rearrangement joins TRBV20-1 to TRBJ1-2; 9 nucleotides agree with TRBD1. Trimming removed 0 bases from V and 8 bases from J; junction bases left unmatched: 4. Germline V lookup: CDR1 DFQATT, CDR2 SNEGSKA (reference sequence). This CDR3 region has 13 residues. CDR3 DNA: TGCAGTGCTAGAGAGGACAGGGGTCGAGGCTACACCTTC. This encodes CSAREDRGRGYTF.

This rearrangement joins TRBV6-1 to TRBJ1-2; D remains ambiguous. CDR1 is MNHNS, CDR2 SASEGT, per germline. The CDR3 is 15 amino acids. V was shortened by 5 bases and J by 5 bases, with 18 bases between the two germline ends. In nucleotides, the CDR3 is TGTGCCAGCAGTAATTACCTACGAGGGAAGTATGGCTACACCTTC. Its translation is CASSNYLRGKYGYTF.

The rearrangement uses TRBV7-6 and TRBJ2-1; D gene unclear. Deletions cut 1 base from V and 2 bases from J, with 6 bases between. The CDR3 totals 14 residues. Germline assignment: CDR1 SGHVS and CDR2 FNYEAQ. This CDR3 reads CASSLEATYNEQFF. The CDR3 DNA follows: TGTGCCAGCAGCTTAGAAGCTACCTACAATGAGCAGTTCTTC.

This clonotype showed up just a few times. The chain uses TRBV7-3 and TRBJ1-2; maybe TRBD1 (5 bases). V was pared by 5 bases and J by 1 base, with 8 bases between. The CDR3 has 13 residues. Germline V gene sequence: CDR1 SGHTA, CDR2 FQGTGA. The CDR3 loop is CASSADSNYGYTF. CDR3 DNA: TGTGCCAGCAGCGCAGACAGTAACTATGGCTACACCTTC.

A few counts support this clonotype. This sequence joins TRBV2 and TRBJ1-1, with D hard to call. Germline V gene data show CDR1 as SNHLY and CDR2 as FYNNEI. Trimming took 10 bases from V and 5 from J, leaving 8 bases between them. The CDR3 consists of 10 residues. In nucleotides, the CDR3 is TGTGCCACATTGGGGACTGAAGCTTTCTTT. Translated: CATLGTEAFF. Full variable domain (missing parts from reference TRBV2 and TRBJ1-1): EPEVTQTPSHQVTQMGQEVILRCVPISNHLYFYWYRQILGQKVEFLVSFYNNEISEKSEIFDDQFSVERPDGSNFTLKIRSTKLEDSAMYFCATLGTEAFFGQGTRLTVV.

This clonotype was observed a handful of times. This chain links TRBV2 with TRBJ2-1; D gene ambiguous. The germline CDR1 and CDR2 sequences are SNHLY and FYNNEI. The V end lost 2 bases, the J end lost 2 bases, and 10 bases lay between the germline ends. The CDR3 consists of 15 residues. The CDR3 region is CASSESPVTYNEQFF. CDR3 coding DNA: TGTGCCAGCAGTGAAAGCCCTGTAACCTACAATGAGCAGTTCTTC.

This chain joins TRBV7-3 and TRBJ2-6, with a tentative D call TRBD2 (5 bases). V lost 3 bases to trimming and J lost 0 bases, with 12 bases between them. The length of the CDR3 is 17 residues. Germline V gene lookup returns CDR1 SGHTA and CDR2 FQGTGA. The CDR3 DNA reads as TGTGCCAGCAGCTTCCTGGACTGGACCTCTGGGGCCAACGTCCTGACTTTC. Protein product: CASSFLDWTSGANVLTF.

The chain carries TRBV24-1 and TRBJ2-1, with 8 bases identical to TRBD1. This CDR3 is built from 14 residues. Germline CDR1 KGHDR, CDR2 SFDVKD. V shed 7 bases, J shed 13 bases, and the junction held 14 bases outside the gene matches. CDR3 residues: CATSPPGQGSPQFF. In nucleotides, the CDR3 is TGTGCCACCAGCCCCCCCGGACAGGGAAGTCCCCAGTTCTTC.

The table lists this clonotype with a few counts. V is TRBV5-1 and J is TRBJ2-3; 11 bases align to TRBD1. The CDR3 loop spans 17 amino acids. With 4 bases clipped from V and 4 bases from J, the junction kept 11 bases outside the gene matches. The germline CDR1 and CDR2 sequences are SGHRS and YFSETQ. CDR3 nucleotides: TGCGCCAGCAGCCCCGGGACAGGGGGGACGATTCCAGATACGCAGTATTTT. Translated: CASSPGTGGTIPDTQYF.

This chain links TRBV2 with TRBJ2-7; no clear D. Germline assignment: CDR1 SNHLY and CDR2 FYNNEI. Trimming took 2 bases from V and 7 from J, leaving 18 bases between them. The CDR3 extends over 15 amino acids. CDR3 DNA sequence: TGTGCCAGCAGTGAAATGCTCCTCCCCGGCCGGGAGCAGTACTTC. The encoded protein is CASSEMLLPGREQYF.

The chain carries TRBV7-9 and TRBJ2-4, with a weak D call TRBD2 (5 bases). Germline values: CDR1 SEHNR, CDR2 FQNEAQ (reference sequence). The CDR3 is 13 amino acids. Trimming pared 2 bases from V and 7 bases from J, leaving 9 bases between. CDR3 DNA sequence: TGTGCCAGCAGCTTACCTATAGCGAACATTCAGTACTTC. Protein sequence: CASSLPIANIQYF.

This clonotype was picked up a small number of times. The chain combines TRBV19 with TRBJ2-3; D may match TRBD1 or TRBD2 (5 bases each). Per the germline V gene, CDR1 is LNHDA and CDR2 is SQIVND (reference sequence). Trimming pared 10 bases from V and 5 bases from J, leaving 13 bases between. The length of the CDR3 is 12 residues. The DNA of the CDR3 is TGTGCCACGGGGCCCGGTTTAGATACGCAGTATTTT. Translation gives CATGPGLDTQYF. Drawing the rest from reference TRBV19 and TRBJ2-3, the complete variable domain is DGGITQSPKYLFRKEGQNVTLSCEQNLNHDAMYWYRQDPGQGLRLIYYSQIVNDFQKGDIAEGYSVSREKKESFPLTVTSAQKNPTAFYLCATGPGLDTQYFGPGTRLTVL.

V usage is TRBV27 and J usage is TRBJ2-3; a possible D gene is TRBD2 (5 bases). CDR3 length: 16 residues. V dropped 6 bases and J dropped 0 bases, with 16 bases sitting between them. The germline gives CDR1 MNHEY, CDR2 SMNVEV (reference sequence). CDR3 sequence: CASRAGRVSSTDTQYF. CDR3 coding DNA: TGTGCCAGCAGGGCGGGCCGTGTTAGTAGCACAGATACGCAGTATTTT.

The chain links TRBV5-6 to TRBJ2-3, with TRBD2 matching over 8 bases. Unmatched junction bases numbered 11, after V lost 4 bases and J lost 4 bases. This CDR3 has 16 amino acids. Per the germline V gene, CDR1 is SGHDT and CDR2 is YYEEEE. The CDR3 DNA is TGTGCCAGCAGCCTTGGAGTGCGGGGGGCCGCAGATACGCAGTATTTT. Protein product: CASSLGVRGAADTQYF.

This clonotype has ten or more counts. The V call is TRBV12-3 or TRBV12-4, the J call TRBJ1-2, with 8 bases matching TRBD1. The CDR3 is 15 residues long. V gave up 3 bases and J gave up 5 bases; unmatched junction bases: 8. CDR3 sequence (DNA): TGTGCCAGCAGTTTCTGGCAGGGGGCTGTGTATGGCTACACCTTC. Translation gives CASSFWQGAVYGYTF.

The rearrangement joins TRBV24-1 to TRBJ1-2; D possibly corresponds to TRBD1 (5 bases). The germline gives CDR1 KGHDR, CDR2 SFDVKD. V gave up 5 bases and J gave up 8 bases, with 8 bases separating them. This CDR3 is built from 11 residues. This CDR3 is CATSAGTGYTF. The CDR3 nucleotides read TGTGCCACCAGTGCGGGGACCGGCTACACCTTC.